The next 16 T cell receptor beta chains were all read from a single sample in a study of blood T cells in healthy people across ages. Using a J-beta primer mix together with a sample-barcoded 5' primer, a second PCR was run for roughly 6 to 11 cycles. TCRdb passed the 5' RACE reads through MiXCR, listing each CDR3 protein once. The sample gives about a million distinct CDR3 sequences, under 50% of which show up once; about an eighth is in the top ten. Sequencing used blood. The receptors come from a man between 25 and 39 years old in good health.

The chain links TRBV5-1 to TRBJ2-5, with a possible D match to TRBD1 (5 bases). Germline values: CDR1 SGHRS, CDR2 YFSETQ. V was cut by 1 base and J by 7 bases, with 14 bases left in between. CDR3 length: 14 residues. CDR3 amino acids: CASSLLPTQGTQYF. In nucleotides, the CDR3 is TGCGCCAGCAGCTTGTTGCCGACTCAGGGGACCCAGTACTTC.

The rearrangement links TRBV6-5 to TRBJ1-6; D not resolved. The CDR3 runs 15 residues. CDR1 is MNHEY, CDR2 SVGAGI, per germline. Trimming stripped 6 bases from V and 2 bases from J, with 11 bases between. The CDR3, as DNA: TGTGCCAGCAGGCCTACGGGCCCCTATAATTCACCCCTCCACTTT. It yields the protein CASRPTGPYNSPLHF.

J is TRBJ1-2 and V is TRBV27; 7 nucleotides match TRBD1. The CDR3 has 15 residues. In germline, CDR1 is MNHEY, CDR2 SMNVEV (reference sequence). The trim removed 4 bases at V and 1 base at J, leaving 6 bases unmatched. This CDR3 reads CASSSDRDGNYGYTF. The CDR3 nucleotides are TGTGCCAGCAGTTCCGACAGGGATGGTAACTATGGCTACACCTTC.

This clonotype turned up a few times. This rearrangement joins TRBV11-1 to TRBJ2-1; 7 nucleotides align to TRBD1. Germline values: CDR1 SGHAT, CDR2 FQDESV (reference sequence). The CDR3 is 14 amino acids. V was pared by 6 bases and J by 6 bases, with 8 bases of the junction left unmatched. This CDR3 is CASRSTRDSNEQFF. DNA for the CDR3: TGTGCCAGCAGGTCCACCCGGGACAGCAATGAGCAGTTCTTC. The entire variable domain, with the rest obtained from reference TRBV11-1 and TRBJ2-1, is as follows: EAEVAQSPRYKITEKSQAVAFWCDPISGHATLYWYRQILGQGPELLVQFQDESVVDDSQLPKDRFSAERLKGVDSTLKIQPAELGDSAMYLCASRSTRDSNEQFFGPGTRLTVL.

This chain links TRBV24-1 with TRBJ2-5; 7 bases map to TRBD1. J was trimmed by 3 bases and V by 7 bases; bases with no gene match: 7. This CDR3 is built from 14 residues. CDR1 is KGHDR and CDR2 is SFDVKD in the germline V gene. CDR3 bases: TGTGCCACCAGCCCTATTGGGACAGAAGAGACCCAGTACTTC. This encodes CATSPIGTEETQYF.

V and J are TRBV7-6 and TRBJ2-7; TRBD1 matches 8 bases. The junction had 11 bases not matched to a gene; V was cut back by 4 bases and J by 6 bases. In germline, CDR1 is SGHVS, CDR2 FNYEAQ. The CDR3 is made up of 15 amino acids. The CDR3 loop reads CASSSLDREFGEQYF. CDR3 DNA sequence: TGTGCCAGCAGCTCCTTGGACAGGGAGTTTGGCGAGCAGTACTTC.

This clonotype was picked up a small number of times. This chain uses TRBV7-9 with TRBJ2-5; possibly TRBD2 for D (5 bases). This CDR3 comprises 16 residues. V lost 0 bases and J lost 4, with 15 bases in between. Germline values: CDR1 SEHNR, CDR2 FQNEAQ (reference sequence). The CDR3 DNA is TGTGCCAGCAGCTTAGCGGGAGACTCTATGGCAGAGACCCAGTACTTC. This encodes CASSLAGDSMAETQYF.

The genes are TRBV7-2 and TRBJ2-1, with 8 bases identical to TRBD1. Per germline, CDR1 SGHTA and CDR2 FQGNSA. The CDR3 is made up of 13 amino acids. V dropped 5 bases and J dropped 8; count of bases not matched to a gene: 5. CDR3 nucleotides: TGTGCCAGCAGCCGGCAGGGGGCTTATGAGCAGTTCTTC. Protein product: CASSRQGAYEQFF.

The chain is built from TRBV5-6 and TRBJ2-1; 9 positions match TRBD1. The CDR3 sequence is 15 residues long. The V gene end was trimmed by 4 bases and the J gene end by 7 bases; junction bases not matched to a gene: 9. Germline CDR1 is SGHDT and CDR2 is YYEEEE. CDR3 loop: CASSQDRGMMNEQFF. The CDR3 bases are TGTGCCAGCAGCCAGGACAGGGGCATGATGAATGAGCAGTTCTTC. The full variable domain, completed using reference TRBV5-6 and TRBJ2-1, is DAGVTQSPTHLIKTRGQQVTLRCSPKSGHDTVSWYQQALGQGPQFIFQYYEEEERQRGNFPDRFSGHQFPNYSSELNVNALLLGDSALYLCASSQDRGMMNEQFFGPGTRLTVL.

The chain joins TRBV6-1 to TRBJ1-2; the D gene is possibly TRBD1 (5 bases). The germline V gene encodes CDR1 MNHNS and CDR2 SASEGT. The CDR3 spans 14 residues. V was trimmed by 0 bases and J by 8 bases, leaving 13 bases between them. The CDR3 DNA reads as TGTGCCAGCAGTGAAGCGCCGGGGGTTCGGGGCTACACCTTC. Translating it yields CASSEAPGVRGYTF.

The sample holds a few counts of this clonotype. The V gene is TRBV6-2 or TRBV6-3, the J gene TRBJ1-5, with no clear D. Germline assignment: CDR1 MNHEY and CDR2 SVGEGT. The CDR3 sequence is 16 residues long. V lost 4 bases and J lost 3, with 16 bases in between. CDR3 DNA: TGTGCCAGCAGTTCCGCCTGGATCAGTAACAATCAGCCCCAGCATTTT. It encodes CASSSAWISNNQPQHF.

This chain joins TRBV20-1 and TRBJ2-3; 8 positions agree with TRBD2. This CDR3 is 15 amino acids long. CDR1 DFQATT and CDR2 SNEGSKA come from the germline V gene (reference sequence). V trimming: 1 base; J trimming: 7 bases; junction bases outside the gene matches: 10. The CDR3 coding sequence is TGCAGTGCTAGAGGCGGGGGGCGGGTGAGAAATACGCAGTATTTT. It encodes CSARGGGRVRNTQYF.

This clonotype was detected a few times. This chain joins TRBV5-5 and TRBJ2-6, with D perhaps TRBD1 (5 bases). This CDR3 is built from 15 residues. The germline V and J ends were trimmed by 4 bases and 3 bases, with 11 bases remaining between them. Germline V gene sequence: CDR1 SGHKS, CDR2 YYEKEE (reference sequence). The chain's CDR3 is CASSVRGSGANVLTF. The DNA for the CDR3 is TGTGCCAGCAGCGTTAGGGGAAGTGGGGCCAACGTCCTGACTTTC.

This chain joins TRBV28 and TRBJ2-1; no clear D gene. The CDR3 extends over 17 amino acids. Germline values: CDR1 MDHEN, CDR2 SYDVKM. Trimming shortened V by 3 bases and J by 5 bases, and 20 bases separated the two germline ends. The CDR3 DNA sequence: TGTGCCAGCAGTTTCGGGCCAACTCCAGCAACTAACAATGAGCAGTTCTTC. This sequence encodes CASSFGPTPATNNEQFF.

The rearrangement links TRBV7-2 to TRBJ2-7; D unresolved. The CDR3 loop spans 13 amino acids. V shed 2 bases and J shed 3 bases, with 8 bases lying between them. Germline-derived CDR1 and CDR2 are SGHTA and FQGNSA. CDR3 in DNA: TGTGCCAGCAGCTTACAACGGATCTACGAGCAGTACTTC. The encoded protein is CASSLQRIYEQYF.

The V gene is TRBV11-1, the J gene TRBJ2-3; a weak D match, TRBD2 (5 bases). The V and J ends lost 5 bases and 2 bases respectively, with 17 bases between them. Germline CDR1 reads SGHAT; CDR2 reads FQDESV (reference sequence). This CDR3 spans 16 amino acids. The CDR3 region is CASSLLRETHTDTQYF. The CDR3 coding sequence is TGTGCCAGCAGCCTCCTGAGGGAGACACACACAGATACGCAGTATTTT.